This T cell receptor (beta chain) was sequenced in a study of T cell therapy after organ transplantation (dated 2019 in TCRdb). About the full investigation: Therapy products were autologous CMV-specific T cells expanded in vitro for two to three weeks with a peptide pool of 30 HLA class I and II CMV epitopes. Patients were given up to 6 doses of T cells at 2-week intervals and were followed for roughly seven months after finishing therapy. Among the approximately ten patients, eight were classed as clinical responders, while two were classed as nonresponders. Patients received a median of 1.92 x 10^8 CMV-specific T cells across 2 to 6 intravenous infusions. Long-term post-therapy blood samples were obtained 20 to 29 weeks after therapy was completed. The study was a follow-up TRBV repertoire analysis of an open-label phase I trial of autologous CMV-specific adoptive T cell therapy in solid-organ transplant recipients. Long-term post-therapy samples were available for only about 75% of the 10 patients. The study at large found these results: Fold change in CD8 clonality after therapy was inversely correlated with pretherapy clonality, suggesting that less biased repertoires were more receptive to remodeling. Reconstitution after therapy appeared to involve both transferred clonotypes and endogenous clonotypes that were not detected in the therapy products. The small number of expansions detected in nonresponders may be due to reduced sample coverage caused by poor CD8+ T cell yield. Before therapy, nonresponders had marked clonal expansions, and after therapy the repertoires of nonresponders changed only minimally. The small cohort prevented assessing confounders such as concurrent antirejection and antiviral medications.

V is cut back by 4 bases and J by 5 bases, with 4 bases in the junction unmatched. According to the germline V gene (reference sequence), CDR1 reads SEHNR and CDR2 reads FQNEAQ. Including cysteine and phenylalanine, the CDR3 has 13 amino acids. Here the CDR3 DNA is all that survives: 39 bases in frame from base 1. Using the immunoSEQ two-step, bias-controlled multiplex PCR assay, TRB CDR3 regions were amplified from genomic DNA. Sequencing of CDR3 libraries was carried out on an Illumina NextSeq 500. The published analysis was carried out like this. The immunoSEQ Analyzer platform handled the initial alignment and bioinformatics, which included bias normalization against synthetic CDR3 analogs. V, D and J genes were annotated according to IMGT database definitions. VDJtools version 1.1.10 and the R package tcR version 2.2.1.11 were used with default settings for further TRBV analyses. GLIPH analysis was performed with version 1.0 using default settings. For CDR3 sequences with at least 5 reads, significant changes in clonotype frequency were assessed with a 2-sided binomial test and Benjamini-Hochberg correction (alpha = 0.01). Not all clones reach the TCRdb copy of this immuneACCESS table, which keeps in-frame sequences only. Checked studies attribute under half of the gap to unresolved V genes and leave the rest unexplained. V and J calls and clone size follow that table, whereas D and trimming were derived from the DNA. This sample has 3,000 to 4,500 clones in its table, and under 75% of those were observed once. Under 45% of the sample belongs to the ten largest clones.

The time point label, read with the paper, signifies: 20-29 weeks after completion of therapy. The patients had received solid-organ transplants and had cytomegalovirus that was drug-resistant/recurrent. Ten trial participants were chosen for repertoire analysis on the basis of the availability of post-therapy peripheral blood mononuclear cells. A BD FACSAria III was used to sort viable CD3+CD8+CD4- lymphocytes from PBMCs. The Qiagen DNeasy Kit was used to extract genomic DNA from the sorted cells. As for this clone: Its antigen has not been determined. Base qualities are not at hand, and no much larger clone is one base apart.

The rearrangement joined TRBV7-9 to TRBJ2-5, and 7 junctional nucleotides match TRBD1. The receptor was isolated from a human patient who had received a solid organ transplant and had CMV disease. After a transplant, some T cells may be of graft donor origin. The specimen was CD8+ T cells from blood, collected after autologous CMV-specific T cell therapy. The nucleotide sequence is TGTGCCAGCAGCTCCAGGGACAGCGAGACCCAGTACTTC. Translated, it gives CASSSRDSETQYF. Where the CDR3 stops, the reference TRBV7-9 and TRBJ2-5 genes take over; the full variable domain is DTGVSQNPRHKITKRGQNVTFRCDPISEHNRLYWYRQTLGQGPEFLTYFQNEAQLEKSRLLSDRFSAERPKGSFSTLEIQRTEQGDSAMYLCASSSRDSETQYFGPGTRLLVL.